The present TCR beta chain was sequenced within a study of cytomegalovirus exposure and HLA in healthy donors. Method: immunoSEQ multiplex PCR; TCRdb's copy keeps in-frame clones and lacks some. This table holds 150,000 to 250,000 clones, 80% to 90% found once. CDR1 and CDR2 (germline): SGHAT, FQNNGV. V shed 5 bases, J shed 3 bases, and the junction held 7 bases outside the gene matches. This CDR3 region has 15 residues. This chain links TRBV11-2 with TRBJ2-1; TRBD2 agrees at 7 bases. The sequenced sample consisted of PBMCs. The clonotype was recovered from a woman in her 30s in good health and CMV-seronegative. The CDR3: CASSLGSGVYNEQFF. CDR3 nucleotides: TGTGCCAGCAGCCTGGGGAGCGGGGTCTACAATGAGCAGTTCTTC.